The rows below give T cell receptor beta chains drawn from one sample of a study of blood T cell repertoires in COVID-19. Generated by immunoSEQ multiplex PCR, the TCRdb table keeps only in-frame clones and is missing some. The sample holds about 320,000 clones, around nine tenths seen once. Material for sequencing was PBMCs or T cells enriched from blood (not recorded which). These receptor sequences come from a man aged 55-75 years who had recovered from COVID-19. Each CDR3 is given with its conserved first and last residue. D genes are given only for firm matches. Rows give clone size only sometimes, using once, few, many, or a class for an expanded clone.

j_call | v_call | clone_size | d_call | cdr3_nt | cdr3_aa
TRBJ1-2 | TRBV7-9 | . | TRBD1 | TGTGCCAGCAGCCCGAGACAGGGGAGCTATGGCTACACCTTC | CASSPRQGSYGYTF
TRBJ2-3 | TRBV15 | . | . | TGTGCCACCAGCAGAGATTCGGCCCCGGGGGTTACGCAGTATTTT | CATSRDSAPGVTQYF
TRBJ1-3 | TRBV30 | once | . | TGTGCCTGGTCAGGGTTGGGAAACACCATATATTTT | CAWSGLGNTIYF
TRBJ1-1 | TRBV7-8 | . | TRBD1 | TGTGCCAGCAGCCGGGACAGGCTAGTGATGAACACTGAAGCTTTCTTT | CASSRDRLVMNTEAFF
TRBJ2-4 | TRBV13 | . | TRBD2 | TGTGCCAGCAGCTTAGGAGGACTAGCGGGCGCCCGGGTGAAGTACTTC | CASSLGGLAGARVKYF
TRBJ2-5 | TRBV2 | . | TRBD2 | TGTGCCAGCAGTGTGGGACTAGGAGAGACCCAGTACTTC | CASSVGLGETQYF
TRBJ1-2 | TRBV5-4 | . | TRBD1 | TGTGCCAGCAGCTTGCCCGGACAGGCTTCTAACTATGGCTACACCTTC | CASSLPGQASNYGYTF
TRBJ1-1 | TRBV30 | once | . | TGTGCCTGGAGTGTAGTAGACGGGGGGCCTAACACTGAAGCTTTCTTT | CAWSVVDGGPNTEAFF
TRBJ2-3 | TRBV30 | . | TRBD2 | TGTGCCTGGAGTGTGGGTAGCGGGAAGTTGGTTACGCAGTATTTT | CAWSVGSGKLVTQYF
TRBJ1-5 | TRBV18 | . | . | TGTGCCAGCTCACCACCGGGAGGGCAGCCCCAGCATTTT | CASSPPGGQPQHF
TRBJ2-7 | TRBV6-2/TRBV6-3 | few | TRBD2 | TGTGCCAGCAGTTACCCCCCGGGACTAGCGGGAAACTACGAGCAGTACTTC | CASSYPPGLAGNYEQYF
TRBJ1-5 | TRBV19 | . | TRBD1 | TGTGCCAGTACCCCGGGACAGGAGAATCAGCCCCAGCATTTT | CASTPGQENQPQHF
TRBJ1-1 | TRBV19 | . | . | TGTGCCAGTAGTAGGGGACTTTATGAAGCTTTCTTT | CASSRGLYEAFF
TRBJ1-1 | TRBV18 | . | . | TGTGCCAGCTCGCCGACACAGAACACTGAAGCTTTCTTT | CASSPTQNTEAFF
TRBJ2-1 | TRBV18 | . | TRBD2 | TGTGCCAGCTCGCTGAGGACGAGTGGGGTCAGCGGGAGCGAGGGCAATGAGCAGTTCTTC | CASSLRTSGVSGSEGNEQFF
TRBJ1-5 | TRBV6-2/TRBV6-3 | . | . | TGTGCCAGCAGTCAGGGCCAGCCCCAGCATTTT | CASSQGQPQHF
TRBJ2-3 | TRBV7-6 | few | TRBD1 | TGTGCCAGCAGCTTAGGAGGGACAGCTACTGCTAGCACAGATACGCAGTATTTT | CASSLGGTATASTDTQYF
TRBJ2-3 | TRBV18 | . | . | TGTGCCAGCCGGGTCCAAAGGGATACGCAGTATTTT | CASRVQRDTQYF
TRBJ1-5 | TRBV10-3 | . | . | TGTGCCATCAGTGAGCCTGCTCAGGGCAAGCCCCAGCATTTT | CAISEPAQGKPQHF
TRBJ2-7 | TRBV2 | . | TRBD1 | TGTGCCAGCAGTCGACAGGGGGGAGGCGAGCAGTACTTC | CASSRQGGGEQYF
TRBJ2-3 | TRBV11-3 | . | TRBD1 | TGTGCCAGCAGCTTAGGGAGTTTGGTCGGGACAGGCAGCACAGATACGCAGTATTTT | CASSLGSLVGTGSTDTQYF
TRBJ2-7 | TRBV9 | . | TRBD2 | TGTGCCAGCAGTGTCGGCGGGAGGGCCGACGAGCAGTACTTC | CASSVGGRADEQYF
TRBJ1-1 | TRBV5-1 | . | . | TGCGCCAGCAGCTTGGAAGGGAGGAACACTGAAGCTTTCTTT | CASSLEGRNTEAFF
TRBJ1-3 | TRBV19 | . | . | TGTGCCAGTAGTTCCAGCGCCCTGATTGGAAACACCATATATTTT | CASSSSALIGNTIYF
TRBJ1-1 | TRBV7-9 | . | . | TGTGCCAGCAGCCCATACAGGGTAGGTGGCACTGAAGCTTTCTTT | CASSPYRVGGTEAFF
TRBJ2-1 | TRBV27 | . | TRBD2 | TGTGCCAGCAGTTTGGGTTGGGGACTAGCGGAGAATGAGCAGTTCTTC | CASSLGWGLAENEQFF
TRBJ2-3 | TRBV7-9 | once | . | TGTGCCAGCAGCGACCACAGGGGCGGGGTCACAGATACGCAGTATTTT | CASSDHRGGVTDTQYF
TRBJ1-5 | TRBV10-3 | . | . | TGTGCCATCAGTGAGGACCCCACGAGGGAGGGCAATCAGCCCCAGCATTTT | CAISEDPTREGNQPQHF
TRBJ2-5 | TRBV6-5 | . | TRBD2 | TGTGCCAGCAGTTCGCGGGAGTTCTGGGAGACCCAGTACTTC | CASSSREFWETQYF
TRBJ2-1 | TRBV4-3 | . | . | TGCGCCAGCAGCCAAGCTACCCAAACCCCCGAGAATGAGCAGTTCTTC | CASSQATQTPENEQFF
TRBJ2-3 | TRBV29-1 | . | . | TGCAGCGTTACCCTAGGATCCACTAGCACAGATACGCAGTATTTT | CSVTLGSTSTDTQYF
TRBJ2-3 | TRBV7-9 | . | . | TGTGCCAGCAGCCCCGGAGGTTATGGGTCAGATACGCAGTATTTT | CASSPGGYGSDTQYF
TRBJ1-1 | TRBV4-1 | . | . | TGCGCCAGCAGCCAAGGTAGTGGCAGGGAGGGCACTGAAGCTTTCTTT | CASSQGSGREGTEAFF
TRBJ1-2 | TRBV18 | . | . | TGTGCCAGCTCACCAATGGCCCAGGTCGGCTACACCTTC | CASSPMAQVGYTF
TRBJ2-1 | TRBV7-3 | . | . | TGTGCCAGCAGCTTAACGGGTAGCGTCGATGAGCAGTTCTTC | CASSLTGSVDEQFF
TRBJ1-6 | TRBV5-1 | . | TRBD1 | TGCGCCAGCAGCATAGGACAGGGGATTTACTCACCCCTCCACTTT | CASSIGQGIYSPLHF
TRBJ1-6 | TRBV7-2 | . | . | TGTGCCAGCAGCTTAGCGGGGAGGGATTCACCCCTCCACTTT | CASSLAGRDSPLHF
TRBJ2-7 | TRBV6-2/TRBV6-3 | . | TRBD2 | TGTGCCAGCAGCCCTCCCAGCCTACTAGCGGGGGGGCCATACGAGCAGTACTTC | CASSPPSLLAGGPYEQYF
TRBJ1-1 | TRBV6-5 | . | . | TGTGCCAGCAGTTCAGGCCCGAAGACTGAAGCTTTCTTT | CASSSGPKTEAFF
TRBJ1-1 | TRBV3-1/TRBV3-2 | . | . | TGTGCCAGCAGCCAAATGGCAGGGGACACTGAAGCTTTCTTT | CASSQMAGDTEAFF
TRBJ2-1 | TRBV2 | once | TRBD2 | TGTGCCAGCAGCTGGACTAGCCGTGGCGAGCAGTTCTTC | CASSWTSRGEQFF
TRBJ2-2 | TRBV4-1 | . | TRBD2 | TGCGCCAGCGGCAAGTTTAGCGGGGGGACGAACACCGGGGAGCTGTTTTTT | CASGKFSGGTNTGELFF
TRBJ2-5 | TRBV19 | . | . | TGTGCCAGTAGTATCTTTCGGGGGCGGGGGCAACAAGAGACCCAGTACTTC | CASSIFRGRGQQETQYF
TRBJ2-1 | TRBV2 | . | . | TGTGCCAGCAGTGAATTGGGGTTCCCCTTCATCGGAGGGGCAGGGTACAATGAGCAGTTCTTC | CASSELGFPFIGGAGYNEQFF
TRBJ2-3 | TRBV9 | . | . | TGTGCCAGCAGCGTGAGGGTGTCGGCAAAAGGCACAGATACGCAGTATTTT | CASSVRVSAKGTDTQYF
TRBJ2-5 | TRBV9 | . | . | TGTGCCAGCAGCGTCGGAGGGGCGTCGGGGGAGACCCAGTACTTC | CASSVGGASGETQYF
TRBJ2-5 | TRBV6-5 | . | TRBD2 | TGTGCCAGCAGTCACTCGGGAGGGGGAGAGACCCAGTACTTC | CASSHSGGGETQYF
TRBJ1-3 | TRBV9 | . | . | TGTGCCAGCAGCAACAGGTACTCTGGAAACACCATATATTTT | CASSNRYSGNTIYF
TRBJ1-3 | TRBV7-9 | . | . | TGTGCCAGCACCTACTCCGGGGGGACTGGAAACACCATATATTTT | CASTYSGGTGNTIYF
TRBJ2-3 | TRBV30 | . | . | TGTGCCTGGAGTGCCTCAGCGGCGCCACGAGTTATGCAGTATTTT | CAWSASAAPRVMQYF
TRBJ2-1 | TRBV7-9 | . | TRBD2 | TGTGCCAGCAGCTTTCCAGCGGGGATTTACAATGAGCAGTTCTTC | CASSFPAGIYNEQFF
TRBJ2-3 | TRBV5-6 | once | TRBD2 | TGTGCCAGCAGCTTGGGCGGGGGGACAGATACGCAGTATTTT | CASSLGGGTDTQYF
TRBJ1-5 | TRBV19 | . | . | TGTGCCAGTAGGGGGCCGGCCGTCAATCAGCCCCAGCATTTT | CASRGPAVNQPQHF
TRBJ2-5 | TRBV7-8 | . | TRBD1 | TGTGCCAGCAGCTTGGAGACAGGGGGCTTGGAGACCCAGTACTTC | CASSLETGGLETQYF